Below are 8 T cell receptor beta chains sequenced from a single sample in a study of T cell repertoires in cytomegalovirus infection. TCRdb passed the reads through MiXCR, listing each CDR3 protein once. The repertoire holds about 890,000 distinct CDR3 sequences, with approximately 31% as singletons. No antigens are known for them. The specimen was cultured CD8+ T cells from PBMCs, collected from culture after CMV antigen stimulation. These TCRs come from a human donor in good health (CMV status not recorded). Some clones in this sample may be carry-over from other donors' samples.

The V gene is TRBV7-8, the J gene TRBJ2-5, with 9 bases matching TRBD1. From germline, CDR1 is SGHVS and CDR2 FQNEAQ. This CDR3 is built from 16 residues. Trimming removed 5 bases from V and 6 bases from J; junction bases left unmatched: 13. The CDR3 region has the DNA TGTGCCAGCAGCGCCAACACAGGGGGCGAGAGAAAGACCCAGTACTTC. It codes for CASSANTGGERKTQYF.

CDR3: CASSPWTSNYGYTF. The DNA for the CDR3 is TGTGCCAGCAGCCCCTGGACTTCTAACTATGGCTACACCTTC. J is TRBJ1-2 and V is TRBV11-2; D remains ambiguous. The CDR3 totals 14 residues. CDR1 SGHAT and CDR2 FQNNGV come from the germline V gene. Trimming pared 5 bases from V and 0 bases from J, leaving 10 bases between.

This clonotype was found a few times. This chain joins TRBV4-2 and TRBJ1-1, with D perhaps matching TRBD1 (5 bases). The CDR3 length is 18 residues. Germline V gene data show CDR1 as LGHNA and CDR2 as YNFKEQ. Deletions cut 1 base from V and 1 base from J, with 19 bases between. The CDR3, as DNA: TGTGCCAGCAGCCAAGGCCTGGGACGTGAGGGGCCGAACACTGAAGCTTTCTTT. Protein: CASSQGLGREGPNTEAFF.

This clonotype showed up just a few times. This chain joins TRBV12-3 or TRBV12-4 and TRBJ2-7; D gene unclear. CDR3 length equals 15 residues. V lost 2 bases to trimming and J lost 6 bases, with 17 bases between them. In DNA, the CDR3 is TGTGCCAGCAGTTTAAGACGAGCCCCAGGTCCCGAGCAGTACTTC. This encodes CASSLRRAPGPEQYF.

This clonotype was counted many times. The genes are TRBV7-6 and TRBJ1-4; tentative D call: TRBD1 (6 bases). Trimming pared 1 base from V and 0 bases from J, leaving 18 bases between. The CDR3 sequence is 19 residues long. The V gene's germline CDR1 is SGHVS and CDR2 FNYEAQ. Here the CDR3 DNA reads TGTGCCAGCAGCTTAGAGGTAGCGGGACACCTAGCAACTAATGAAAAACTGTTTTTT. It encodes CASSLEVAGHLATNEKLFF.

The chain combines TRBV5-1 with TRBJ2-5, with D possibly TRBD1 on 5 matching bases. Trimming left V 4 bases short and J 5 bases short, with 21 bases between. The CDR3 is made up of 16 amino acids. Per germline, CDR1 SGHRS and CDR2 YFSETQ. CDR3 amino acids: CASSGRQRMDTETQYF. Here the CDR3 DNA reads TGCGCCAGCAGCGGCCGACAGAGAATGGATACGGAGACCCAGTACTTC.

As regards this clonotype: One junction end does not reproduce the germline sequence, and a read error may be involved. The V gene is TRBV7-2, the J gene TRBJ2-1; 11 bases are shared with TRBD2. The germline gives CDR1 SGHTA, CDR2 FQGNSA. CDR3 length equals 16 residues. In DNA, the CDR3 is TGTGCCAACAGCTTAATGAGGACTAGCGGGTCCCATGAGCAGTTCTTC. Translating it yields CANSLMRTSGSHEQFF.

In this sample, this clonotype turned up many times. The DNA for the CDR3 is TGCGCCAGCAGCCAAGGTAGACGGCAGGGTTGGACAGATACGCAGTATTTT. Translating it yields CASSQGRRQGWTDTQYF. This chain connects TRBV4-1 to TRBJ2-3; maybe TRBD1 (5 bases). Germline V gene sequence: CDR1 MGHRA, CDR2 YSYEKL. The CDR3 length is 17 residues. V lost 1 base, J lost 3 bases, and 17 bases lay in between.